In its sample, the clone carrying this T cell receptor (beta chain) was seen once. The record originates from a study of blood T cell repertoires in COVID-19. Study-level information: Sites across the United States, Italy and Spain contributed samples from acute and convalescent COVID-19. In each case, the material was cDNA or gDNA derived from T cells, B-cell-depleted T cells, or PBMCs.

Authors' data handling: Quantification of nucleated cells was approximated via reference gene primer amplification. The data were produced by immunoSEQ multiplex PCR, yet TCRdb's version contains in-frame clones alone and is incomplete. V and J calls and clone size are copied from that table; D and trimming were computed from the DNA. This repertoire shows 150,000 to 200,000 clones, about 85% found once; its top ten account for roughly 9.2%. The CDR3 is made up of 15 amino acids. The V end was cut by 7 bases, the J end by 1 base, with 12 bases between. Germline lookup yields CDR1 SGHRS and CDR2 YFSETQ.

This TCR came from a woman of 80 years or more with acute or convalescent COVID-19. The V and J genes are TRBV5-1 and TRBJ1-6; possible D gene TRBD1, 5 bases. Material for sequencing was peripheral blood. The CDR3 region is CASRTGGSYNSPLHF. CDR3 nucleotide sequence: TGCGCCAGCCGAACCGGGGGGTCCTATAATTCACCCCTCCACTTT. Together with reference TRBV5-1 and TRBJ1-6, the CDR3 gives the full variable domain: KAGVTQTPRYLIKTRGQQVTLSCSPISGHRSVSWYQQTPGQGLQFLFEYFSETQRNKGNFPGRFSGRQFSNSRSEMNVSTLELGDSALYLCASRTGGSYNSPLHFGNGTRLTVT.